These T cell receptor beta chains were read from a single sample in a study of shared clonotypes between healthy human individuals. Generated by immunoSEQ multiplex PCR, the TCRdb table keeps only in-frame clones and is missing some. The sample yields under 850,000 clones, around 93% seen once. Sequencing was done on a sample of naive CD8+ T cells sorted from blood. The receptors shown here come from a young man in good health. Each CDR3 is given with its conserved first and last residue. Fields, in order: J gene, V gene, CDR3 length, clone size, D gene, CDR3 DNA, CDR3 protein. The D gene is left open where the match is weak. Only some rows state a clone size, as once, few, many or a class for expanded clones.

TRBJ2-7 TRBV9 17 - TRBD2 TGTGCCAGCAGCCCGGGGCGGACTAGCGGGCCCGCCTACGAGCAGTACTTC CASSPGRTSGPAYEQYF
TRBJ2-7 TRBV5-5 13 - - TGTGCCAGCAGCTCAATCCGCACCTACGAGCAGTACTTC CASSSIRTYEQYF
TRBJ2-3 TRBV11-2 14 - - TGTGCCAGCAGCTCATCGACAGCCCAGGATACGCAGTATTTT CASSSSTAQDTQYF
TRBJ2-7 TRBV28 14 few - TGTGCCAGCGCCCTAAGCAGGGTGCCCTACGAGCAGTACTTC CASALSRVPYEQYF
TRBJ2-1 TRBV19 14 few - TGTGCCAGTAGTATAGTGGACTCCTACAATGAGCAGTTCTTC CASSIVDSYNEQFF
TRBJ2-7 TRBV7-6 12 - - TGTGCCAGCGCGATGGAGTCCTACGAGCAGTACTTC CASAMESYEQYF
TRBJ2-7 TRBV10-2 17 - - TGCGCCAGCAGTGATCGGGATCGACAGCCTGACTACTACGAGCAGTACTTC CASSDRDRQPDYYEQYF
TRBJ2-7 TRBV28 14 - - TGTGCCAGCAGTGCGTTGGGGGGAGGAGGTGAGCAGTACTTC CASSALGGGGEQYF
TRBJ1-2 TRBV10-3 14 - - TGTGCCATCAGTGAGTCCGGGCCAGGGAATGGCTACACCTTC CAISESGPGNGYTF
TRBJ2-3 TRBV7-7 15 - TRBD2 TGTGCTAGCAGCTCGACTAGCGGGAGGACAGATACGCAGTATTTT CASSSTSGRTDTQYF
TRBJ1-5 TRBV7-8 15 - TRBD1 TGTGCCAGCAGCAGAACAGGGGGAAGCAATCAGCCCCAGCATTTT CASSRTGGSNQPQHF
TRBJ2-6 TRBV5-6 15 - - TGTGCCAGCAGCTTGTTAAGGGGTGGGGCCAACGTCCTGACTTTC CASSLLRGGANVLTF
TRBJ2-5 TRBV27 12 few - TGTGCCAGCAGTCTCCTCGAAGAGACCCAGTACTTC CASSLLEETQYF
TRBJ2-7 TRBV13 16 - - TGTGCCAGCAGCCTCGACCGGGGGGACAGGTACTACGAGCAGTACTTC CASSLDRGDRYYEQYF
TRBJ2-7 TRBV29-1 12 - - TGCAGCGTTGAAATTCAGGGCTACGAGCAGTACTTC CSVEIQGYEQYF
TRBJ2-1 TRBV2 12 - - TGTGCCAGCAGTGTCGGGTTGGATGAGCAGTTCTTC CASSVGLDEQFF
TRBJ2-3 TRBV5-4 15 - TRBD2 TGTGCCAGCAGTTTTGGACTGCTAGCGGGAGATACGCAGTATTTT CASSFGLLAGDTQYF
TRBJ1-1 TRBV6-5 13 - TRBD1 TGTGCCAGCAGTGCGACAGGGGATACTGAAGCTTTCTTT CASSATGDTEAFF
TRBJ1-5 TRBV29-1 13 - - TGCAGCGTTGTTGGGGATAGCAATCAGCCCCAGCATTTT CSVVGDSNQPQHF
TRBJ1-1 TRBV27 14 once TRBD1 TGTGCCAGCAAGCCCGGACAGGGTTTTTCGGGAGCTTTCTTT CASKPGQGFSGAFF
TRBJ2-1 TRBV11-1 12 once - TGTGCCAGCAGCTCCGTGTCGGCTGAGCAGTTCTTC CASSSVSAEQFF
TRBJ1-4 TRBV4-1 15 - - TGCGCCAGCAGCCAAGGGCCGGCAACTAATGAAAAACTGTTTTTT CASSQGPATNEKLFF
TRBJ2-1 TRBV7-9 13 - - TGTGCCAGCAGCGATACTGCCTACAATGAGCAGTTCTTC CASSDTAYNEQFF
TRBJ1-2 TRBV6-5 13 few TRBD1 TGTGCCAGCAGTCGGGACAGCCTTAATGGCTACACCTTC CASSRDSLNGYTF
TRBJ2-1 TRBV5-1 16 - - TGCGCCAGCAGCTTGTTTCGAGGGGCCGACTACAATGAGCAGTTCTTC CASSLFRGADYNEQFF
TRBJ1-3 TRBV9 14 - - TGTGCCAGCAGCGTCTACATCTCTGGAAACACCATATATTTT CASSVYISGNTIYF
TRBJ2-7 TRBV27 13 - - TGTGCCAGTCGGGCGACGGGTCTCTCCCCGCAGTACTTC CASRATGLSPQYF
TRBJ2-7 TRBV5-6 13 - - TGTGCCAGCAGCTTGGCGGGCTGGTACGAGCAGTACTTC CASSLAGWYEQYF
TRBJ2-5 TRBV29-1 15 - TRBD1 TGCAGCGTTGTTAGGCCAGGGGGACCCCCAGAGACCCAGTACTTC CSVVRPGGPPETQYF
TRBJ2-7 TRBV7-6 15 - - TGTGCCAGCAGCTCGGGGCTGGGAGAAAGCTACGAGCAGTACTTC CASSSGLGESYEQYF
TRBJ2-1 TRBV14 16 - - TGTGCCAGCAGCCAAGATCCCGGGAGAGGCCACAATGAGCAGTTCTTC CASSQDPGRGHNEQFF
TRBJ2-2 TRBV7-2 15 - - TGTGCCAGCAGCTTACGTTCTAGTCTGACCGGGGAGCTGTTTTTT CASSLRSSLTGELFF
TRBJ2-2 TRBV9 12 few - TGTGCCAGCAGCGTATACCCCGGGGAGCTGTTTTTT CASSVYPGELFF
TRBJ2-2 TRBV9 16 - - TGTGCCAGCAGCGTCGTTTCCAAGTCGAACACCGGGGAGCTGTTTTTT CASSVVSKSNTGELFF
TRBJ2-7 TRBV13 12 - - TGTGCCAGCAGCCTCGGCAGGTACGAGCAGTACTTC CASSLGRYEQYF
TRBJ2-1 TRBV7-9 16 - TRBD1 TGTGCCAGCAGCGCCGGGACAGGGCCCTCCTACAATGAGCAGTTCTTC CASSAGTGPSYNEQFF
TRBJ2-1 TRBV5-6 16 medium-sized - TGTGCCAGCAGCTTCTCGGCTCTCTGGGAGCGGAATGAGCAGTTCTTC CASSFSALWERNEQFF
TRBJ2-1 TRBV4-1 16 - - TGCGCCAGCAGCCAAGAGGCCTGGGGGATCAACAATGAGCAGTTCTTC CASSQEAWGINNEQFF
TRBJ2-1 TRBV2 15 - - TGTGCCAGCACCGATCCCGGGGAAGGCTACAATGAGCAGTTCTTC CASTDPGEGYNEQFF
TRBJ1-4 TRBV7-8 18 - TRBD1 TGTGCCAGCAGCTTTAGCCCTCAGACAGGGGTTACTGGTGAAAAACTGTTTTTT CASSFSPQTGVTGEKLFF
TRBJ2-1 TRBV18 16 - - TGTGCCAGCTCGCCAGGGGCGGGTAGCTCCTACAATGAGCAGTTCTTC CASSPGAGSSYNEQFF
TRBJ1-2 TRBV28 14 - TRBD1 TGTGCCAGCAGTCCCGGGACAGTGAACTATGGCTACACCTTC CASSPGTVNYGYTF
TRBJ2-2 TRBV18 18 - - TGTGCCAGCTCACCACTCCGGGGGACAACTTATCCCACCGGGGAGCTGTTTTTT CASSPLRGTTYPTGELFF
TRBJ2-1 TRBV6-5 14 - TRBD1 TGTGCCAGCAGCCGACAGGGCTTCTACAATGAGCAGTTCTTC CASSRQGFYNEQFF
TRBJ2-2 TRBV19 13 - - TGTGCCAGTAGTTTTCAAGGCACCGGGGAGCTGTTTTTT CASSFQGTGELFF
TRBJ2-1 TRBV7-9 10 - - TGTGCCAGCAGCCGGGATGAGCAGTTCTTC CASSRDEQFF
TRBJ1-5 TRBV11-2 14 - TRBD1 TGTGCCAGCAGCTACGCAGGGGGCGGTCAGCCCCAGCATTTT CASSYAGGGQPQHF
TRBJ1-2 TRBV7-9 15 once - TGTGCCAGCAGTCCTACCACAGGCCTCGCGGATGGCTACACCTTC CASSPTTGLADGYTF
TRBJ2-1 TRBV7-9 16 - TRBD2 TGTGCCAGCAGCTTACCTACTAGCGGGAGGAACGATGAGCAGTTCTTC CASSLPTSGRNDEQFF
TRBJ2-1 TRBV9 15 - TRBD1 TGTGCCAGCAGCGTAGGGGACAGGGCCGTCAATGAGCAGTTCTTC CASSVGDRAVNEQFF
TRBJ1-4 TRBV28 14 - - TGTGCCAGCAGTTTCAGGGCAACTAATGAAAAACTGTTTTTT CASSFRATNEKLFF
TRBJ2-2 TRBV7-6 14 - - TGTGCCAGCAGCGACCCTTTGGGGACCGGGGAGCTGTTTTTT CASSDPLGTGELFF
TRBJ2-2 TRBV7-9 13 once - TGTGCCAGCAGCTTCCCCGGCACCGGGGAGCTGTTTTTT CASSFPGTGELFF
TRBJ2-3 TRBV27 15 - TRBD2 TGTGCCAGCAGTTTACTAGCGGGACCCACAGATACGCAGTATTTT CASSLLAGPTDTQYF
TRBJ2-3 TRBV13 14 - - TGTGCCAGCAGCACTGGGACACGCACAGATACGCAGTATTTT CASSTGTRTDTQYF
TRBJ2-7 TRBV28 12 - - TGTGCCAGCACCGACTCGGCCTACGAGCAGTACTTC CASTDSAYEQYF
TRBJ2-7 TRBV25-1 14 - - TGTGCCAGCAGTGAAGGGGGAGGTCGCTACGAGCAGTACTTC CASSEGGGRYEQYF
TRBJ2-1 TRBV29-1 13 - - TGCAGCGTTGTGTATTTAAATAACAATGAGCAGTTCTTC CSVVYLNNNEQFF